This TCR beta chain was recorded in a study of cytomegalovirus exposure and HLA in healthy donors. The study's findings and limits: Altogether, about 160 TCR beta chains were recorded as cytomegalovirus-associated. An Asian-associated ancestry cluster reportedly showed fewer N-insertions than the roughly 670-donor mean in a later analysis.

The primer mix had 60 Vbeta and 13 Jbeta primers. Generated by immunoSEQ multiplex PCR, the TCRdb table keeps only in-frame clones and is missing some. The sample includes 100,000 to 150,000 clones, 75% to 85% of them seen just once. This clone has just a few counts. Its antigen is not identified. Unmatched junction bases numbered 8, after V lost 8 bases and J lost 3 bases. Germline loops: CDR1 MDHEN, CDR2 SYDVKM. The CDR3 sequence is 14 residues long. Sequenced: PBMCs. The chain employs TRBV28 and TRBJ2-3; the match to TRBD1 covers 7 bases. This TCR came from a woman between 50 and 59 years old in good health and CMV-seropositive. The CDR3 DNA sequence: TGTGCCAGCCTAGAGGGGGCCTGGACAGATACGCAGTATTTT. Protein product: CASLEGAWTDTQYF.